A single sample is the source of the 7 T cell receptor beta chains below, sequenced in a study of shared clonotypes between healthy human individuals. Only in-frame clones appear in the TCRdb table, and some are missing; sequencing was by immunoSEQ multiplex PCR. This table has around 1,000,000 clones, 77% appearing once. Source material: memory CD4+ T cells from PBMCs. The subset was: CD45RA-negative fraction. The receptors were sampled from a man aged 18 to 35 in good health. Some clones in this sample may be carry-over from other donors' samples.

This clone was seen repeatedly, ten times or more. The rearrangement uses TRBV18 and TRBJ2-5; D not certain. The CDR3 sequence is 12 residues long. The V end lost 5 bases, the J end lost 5 bases, and 9 bases lay between the germline ends. CDR1 is KGHSH and CDR2 is LQKENI in the germline V gene. CDR3 coding DNA: TGTGCCAGCTCATGGGCGGTGGAGACCCAGTACTTC. Translated, it gives CASSWAVETQYF. The complete variable domain, with remaining parts taken from reference TRBV18 and TRBJ2-5, reads NAGVMQNPRHLVRRRGQEARLRCSPMKGHSHVYWYRQLPEEGLKFMVYLQKENIIDESGMPKERFSAEFPKEGPSILRIQQVVRGDSAAYFCASSWAVETQYFGPGTRLLVL.

In its sample, this clone was seen a few times. The rearrangement joins TRBV2 to TRBJ2-7; D might be TRBD1 or TRBD2, each matching 5 bases. The CDR3 is 12 amino acids. Between the trimmed V and J ends, which lost 6 bases and 12 bases, there was a span of 18 bases. Germline V gene sequence: CDR1 SNHLY, CDR2 FYNNEI. In DNA, the CDR3 is TGTGCCAGCAGGGGGGAAGGATCTCTCCGGTACTTC. This encodes CASRGEGSLRYF.

The rearrangement joins TRBV18 to TRBJ2-3; 7 bases align to TRBD1. This CDR3 has 18 residues. Unmatched junction bases numbered 15, after V lost 3 bases and J lost 3 bases. Per germline, CDR1 KGHSH and CDR2 LQKENI. The CDR3 nucleotides read TGTGCCAGCTCACCTCAGAGTAGGGGGACAGAGGCTACAGATACGCAGTATTTT. Translated, it gives CASSPQSRGTEATDTQYF.

The table lists this clone with many counts. This sequence joins TRBV19 and TRBJ2-7; 9 nucleotides agree with TRBD2. Per the germline V gene, CDR1 is LNHDA and CDR2 is SQIVND (reference sequence). The CDR3 sequence is 15 residues long. J was trimmed by 2 bases and V by 6 bases; bases with no gene match: 8. The chain's CDR3 is CASSPTSGQAYEQYF. For the CDR3, the DNA is TGTGCCAGTAGCCCCACTAGCGGGCAAGCCTACGAGCAGTACTTC.

This chain joins TRBV5-1 and TRBJ2-5; D perhaps matches TRBD2 (6 bases). The CDR3 has 13 amino acids. V was cut by 7 bases and J by 4 bases, with 14 bases left in between. The germline V gene has CDR1 SGHRS and CDR2 YFSETQ. The DNA of the CDR3 is TGCGCCAGCGGCCCCCGGCGGGGAGAGACCCAGTACTTC. It is translated as CASGPRRGETQYF.

The chain links TRBV5-3 to TRBJ2-1; D is unresolved. TRBV5-3 is labeled an ORF, and its function is uncertain. This CDR3 has 13 residues. The V end lost 10 bases, the J end lost 1 base, and 12 bases lay between the germline ends. The CDR3 loop reads CAWSEVSYNEQFF. CDR3 DNA sequence: TGTGCCTGGAGTGAGGTATCCTACAATGAGCAGTTCTTC.

This chain connects TRBV18 to TRBJ2-7; perhaps TRBD1 as D (6 bases). V shed 2 bases and J shed 0 bases, with 14 bases lying between them. The CDR3 length is 16 residues. Germline V CDR1 and CDR2: KGHSH, LQKENI. This CDR3 is CASSPTAGTRSYEQYF. CDR3 DNA sequence: TGTGCCAGCTCACCAACAGCCGGGACACGCTCCTACGAGCAGTACTTC.